Listed here are 5 T cell receptor beta chains from one sample, sequenced in a study of cytomegalovirus exposure and HLA in healthy donors. It was with 60 Vbeta and 13 Jbeta primers that the PCR ran. Sequencing was performed with immunoSEQ multiplex PCR; in TCRdb, only in-frame clones are kept and a portion is missing. The sample has about 120,000 clones; 65% to 85% are singletons. Sequencing used PBMCs. The receptors here all came from a woman aged 35 to 49 in good health and CMV-seropositive.

The genes are TRBV7-9 and TRBJ2-3; TRBD1 might be the D (5 bases). Germline V lookup: CDR1 SEHNR, CDR2 FQNEAQ (reference sequence). This CDR3 spans 14 amino acids. Trimming removed 5 bases at V and 2 bases at J, with 11 bases between. CDR3 sequence: CASSLQAPTDTQYF. The DNA for the CDR3 is TGTGCCAGCAGCCTACAGGCTCCCACAGATACGCAGTATTTT.

This chain connects TRBV7-9 to TRBJ2-1, with D unresolved. This CDR3 has 13 amino acids. Per germline, CDR1 SEHNR and CDR2 FQNEAQ (reference sequence). The ends were cut back, 3 bases at V and 0 bases at J, with 3 bases in the middle. The CDR3 nucleotides are TGTGCCAGCAGCTTCAGCTCCTACAATGAGCAGTTCTTC. Its protein product is CASSFSSYNEQFF. The full variable domain, with the rest looked up from reference TRBV7-9 and TRBJ2-1, is DTGVSQNPRHKITKRGQNVTFRCDPISEHNRLYWYRQTLGQGPEFLTYFQNEAQLEKSRLLSDRFSAERPKGSFSTLEIQRTEQGDSAMYLCASSFSSYNEQFFGPGTRLTVL.

The chain couples TRBV9 to TRBJ2-2; weak D call: TRBD2 (5 bases). Trimming removed 0 bases at V and 8 bases at J, with 8 bases between. The CDR3 runs to 13 residues. The germline V gene has CDR1 SGDLS and CDR2 YYNGEE. DNA for the CDR3: TGTGCCAGCAGCGTAGTAGCGTCGGGGGAGCTGTTTTTT. It encodes CASSVVASGELFF.

The CDR3 DNA sequence: TGTGCCAGCAGTTACGGTGCAGGGAATGGAAACACCATATATTTT. Its translation is CASSYGAGNGNTIYF. V and J are TRBV6-5 and TRBJ1-3, with D perhaps TRBD1 (5 bases). The CDR3 has 15 residues. Germline CDR1 and CDR2: MNHEY and SVGAGI. Trimming pared 2 bases from V and 3 bases from J, leaving 11 bases between.

V is TRBV18 and J is TRBJ2-5, with TRBD1 identical over 7 bases. V was clipped by 4 bases and J by 5 bases; unmatched bases: 4. The germline gives CDR1 KGHSH, CDR2 LQKENI. This CDR3 has 13 residues. CDR3 nucleotide sequence: TGTGCCAGCTCACTACAGGGGTCGGAGACCCAGTACTTC. Encoded protein: CASSLQGSETQYF.